This T cell receptor (beta chain) is from a study of T cell repertoires in cytomegalovirus infection. Overall study findings and caveats: Clonotype analysis showed dominance of the ex vivo response by HLA-C-restricted CMV-specific TCR beta clonotypes.

TCRdb reprocessed the reads with MiXCR, giving one entry per CDR3 protein. In the table there are roughly 990,000 distinct CDR3 sequences, roughly 30% of which are singletons. The V end lost 1 base, the J end lost 0 bases, and 13 bases lay between the germline ends. Germline V gives CDR1 MNHEY, CDR2 SMNVEV (reference sequence). The CDR3 runs 17 residues. Many counts were recorded for this clonotype. Its antigen is undetermined. This clonotype was sampled from a human donor in good health (CMV status not recorded). Some clones in this sample may be carry-over from other donors' samples. V gene TRBV27 combines with J gene TRBJ2-4; tentative D call: TRBD1 (6 bases). The specimen comprised cultured CD8+ T cells from PBMCs, sampled from culture after CMV antigen stimulation. Written as DNA, the CDR3 is TGTGCCAGCAGTTTATTCTCGGACAGACTAGCCAAAAACATTCAGTACTTC. It specifies CASSLFSDRLAKNIQYF.